This T cell receptor beta chain was retrieved from a study of blood T cells in healthy people across ages. Notes on the study in general: PBMCs left unsorted prevented a conclusive naive versus antigen-experienced comparison.

V gave up 2 bases and J gave up 4 bases, with 14 bases separating them. Per germline, CDR1 LGHNA and CDR2 YSLEER. CDR3 length equals 15 residues. Concerning this clonotype itself: Its antigen is undetermined.

Primers used in a second PCR of roughly 6 to 11 cycles were a sample-barcoded 5' primer and a J-beta primer mix. Each TCR beta cDNA got a 12-nucleotide random molecular identifier. Every sample gave at least 3 million paired-end reads containing CDR3. TCRdb reprocessed the 5' RACE reads via MiXCR and lists one record per CDR3 protein. Of around 1.1 million distinct CDR3 sequences listed, 30% to 40% are singletons. The TCR sequence derives from a man aged 18 to 29 in good health. This chain connects TRBV4-3 to TRBJ1-1, with D possibly matching TRBD1 (6 bases). Specimen: blood. The CDR3 spells CASSQQVQGLTEAFF. Here the CDR3 DNA reads TGCGCCAGCAGCCAACAGGTTCAGGGGCTCACTGAAGCTTTCTTT.